These T cell receptor beta chains were read from a single sample in a study of blood T cell repertoires in COVID-19. Profiled with immunoSEQ multiplex PCR; TCRdb holds only in-frame clones, not every one. The table shows about 50,000 clones, with about nine tenths occurring only once. Specimen: peripheral blood. The receptors shown here come from a man older than 75 with active or convalescent COVID-19. Each CDR3 is given with its conserved first and last residue. Clone sizes are given selectively: once, few, many, or a class where the clone is expanded.

cdr3_aa,clone_size,j_call,cdr3_length,v_call
CATSDETGGYNEQFF,few,TRBJ2-1,15,TRBV24-1
CASSLRGGRSYNEQFF,-,TRBJ2-1,16,TRBV6-2/TRBV6-3
CASSEQGYEQFF,once,TRBJ2-1,12,TRBV19
CASSSQNQPQHF,-,TRBJ1-5,12,TRBV5-6
CASKQTNTEAFF,-,TRBJ1-1,12,TRBV25-1
CASSRVLSGGTDTQYF,-,TRBJ2-3,16,TRBV7-2
CASSLTIGNLNTEAFF,-,TRBJ1-1,16,TRBV5-1
CAWSRRDYLFF,-,TRBJ1-4,11,TRBV30
CASSPGDRTTDTQYF,-,TRBJ2-3,15,TRBV4-3
CASSPGFDYGYTF,-,TRBJ1-2,13,TRBV7-2
CASRLQGANGYTF,few,TRBJ1-2,13,TRBV6-5
CASSLGMTDYQETQYF,-,TRBJ2-5,16,TRBV5-1
CASSLRQGLLAGNQPQHF,-,TRBJ1-5,18,TRBV19
CASRPLSGGPYPLYEQYF,-,TRBJ2-7,18,TRBV23-1
CASSLSFSNQPQHF,-,TRBJ1-5,14,TRBV7-2
CASGNRAPDEKLFF,once,TRBJ1-4,14,TRBV2
CASSIGRTRGYTF,-,TRBJ1-2,13,TRBV19
CASSNSLGANVLTF,-,TRBJ2-6,14,TRBV6-5
CASSKQGVKTTNEKLFF,-,TRBJ1-4,17,TRBV19
CASSSGTGRNTIYF,-,TRBJ1-3,14,TRBV5-1
CASSLLKTGTGGNEQFF,-,TRBJ2-1,17,TRBV28
CASRGQASSGNTIYF,-,TRBJ1-3,15,TRBV6-5
CASSQDEGRRYGYTF,-,TRBJ1-2,15,TRBV4-3
CASSLMSSGGGEQYF,-,TRBJ2-7,15,TRBV7-2
CASSGGADTQYF,-,TRBJ2-3,12,TRBV6-4
CASSSPGLGRNTQYF,-,TRBJ2-3,15,TRBV7-2
CASSFELGANTEAFF,once,TRBJ1-1,15,TRBV28
CASSPAPSSGGAVKNIQYF,-,TRBJ2-4,19,TRBV7-2
CASSFNRDRGFFTEAFF,-,TRBJ1-1,17,TRBV5-1
CASSQDQGASGGTQYF,-,TRBJ2-5,16,TRBV4-2
CASSIHQGAAKNIQYF,-,TRBJ2-4,16,TRBV19
CASRFPGQGLRLYGYTF,-,TRBJ1-2,17,TRBV5-1
CATSRDGSGVADTQYF,-,TRBJ2-3,16,TRBV15